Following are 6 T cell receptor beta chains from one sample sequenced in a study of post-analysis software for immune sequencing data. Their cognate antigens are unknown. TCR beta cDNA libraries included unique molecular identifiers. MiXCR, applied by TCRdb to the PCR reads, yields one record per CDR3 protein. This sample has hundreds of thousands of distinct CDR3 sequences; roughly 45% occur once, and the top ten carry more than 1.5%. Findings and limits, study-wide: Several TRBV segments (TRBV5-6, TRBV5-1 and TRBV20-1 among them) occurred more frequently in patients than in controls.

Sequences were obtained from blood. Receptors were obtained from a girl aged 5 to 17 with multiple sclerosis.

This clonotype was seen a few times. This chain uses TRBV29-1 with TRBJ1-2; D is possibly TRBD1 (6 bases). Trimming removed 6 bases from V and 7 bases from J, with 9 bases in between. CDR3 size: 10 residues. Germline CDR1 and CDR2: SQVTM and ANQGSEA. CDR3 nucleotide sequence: TGCAGCGTAGGGACACCTGGCTACACCTTC. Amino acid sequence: CSVGTPGYTF.

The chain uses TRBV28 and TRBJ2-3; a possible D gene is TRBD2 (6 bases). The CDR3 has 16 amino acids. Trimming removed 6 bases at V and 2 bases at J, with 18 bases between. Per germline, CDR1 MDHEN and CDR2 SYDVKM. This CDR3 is CASSPTGAMNTDTQYF. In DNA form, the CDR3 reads TGTGCCAGCAGCCCCACGGGAGCGATGAACACAGATACGCAGTATTTT.

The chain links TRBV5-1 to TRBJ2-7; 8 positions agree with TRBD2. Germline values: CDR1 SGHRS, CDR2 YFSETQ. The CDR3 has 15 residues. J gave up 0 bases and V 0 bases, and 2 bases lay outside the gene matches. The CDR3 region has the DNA TGCGCCAGCAGCTTGGCAGCGGGGGCCTCCTACGAGCAGTACTTC. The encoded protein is CASSLAAGASYEQYF.

The CDR3 coding sequence is TGCGCCAGCAGTTCCTCAAGGGGGAACCTAGAGCAGTACTTC. This encodes CASSSSRGNLEQYF. This chain uses TRBV5-1 with TRBJ2-5; possible D gene TRBD1, 6 bases. The CDR3 is made up of 14 amino acids. The V end was cut by 5 bases, the J end by 11 bases, with 22 bases between. The germline V gene encodes CDR1 SGHRS and CDR2 YFSETQ.

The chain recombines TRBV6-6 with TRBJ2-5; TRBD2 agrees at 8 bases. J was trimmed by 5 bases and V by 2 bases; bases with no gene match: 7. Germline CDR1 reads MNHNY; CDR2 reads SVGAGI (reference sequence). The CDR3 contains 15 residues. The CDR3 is CASSYGVAGWETQYF. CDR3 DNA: TGTGCCAGCAGTTACGGGGTAGCGGGGTGGGAGACCCAGTACTTC.

The CDR3: CATSRDLRGMNTEAFF. As DNA, the CDR3 is TGTGCCACCAGCAGAGATTTGAGGGGCATGAACACTGAAGCTTTCTTT. This chain connects TRBV15 to TRBJ1-1, with a weak D call TRBD1 (5 bases). The germline V and J ends were trimmed by 0 bases and 0 bases, with 11 bases remaining between them. The V gene's germline CDR1 is LNHNV and CDR2 YYDKDF (reference sequence). CDR3 length: 16 residues.